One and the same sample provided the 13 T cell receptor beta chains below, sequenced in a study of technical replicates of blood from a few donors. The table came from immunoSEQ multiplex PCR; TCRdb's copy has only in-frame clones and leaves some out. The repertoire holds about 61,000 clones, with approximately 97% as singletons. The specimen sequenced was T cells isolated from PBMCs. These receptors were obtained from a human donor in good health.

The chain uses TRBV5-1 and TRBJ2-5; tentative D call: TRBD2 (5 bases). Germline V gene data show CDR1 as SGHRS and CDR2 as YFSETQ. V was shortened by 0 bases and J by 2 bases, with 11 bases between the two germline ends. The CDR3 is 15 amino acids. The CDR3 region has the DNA TGCGCCAGCAGCTTGGGATCCAGCGGACAAGAGACCCAGTACTTC. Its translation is CASSLGSSGQETQYF.

The CDR3 DNA follows: TGTGCCAGCAGTTTCCGGGACAGGGGTATGAGCTACGAGCAGTACTTC. Its translation: CASSFRDRGMSYEQYF. This chain uses TRBV11-1 with TRBJ2-7; 10 bases match TRBD1. V shed 6 bases and J 3 bases; nucleotides not matched to a gene: 11. Germline loops: CDR1 SGHAT, CDR2 FQDESV (reference sequence). The CDR3 loop spans 16 amino acids. Together with reference TRBV11-1 and TRBJ2-7, the CDR3 gives the full variable domain: EAEVAQSPRYKITEKSQAVAFWCDPISGHATLYWYRQILGQGPELLVQFQDESVVDDSQLPKDRFSAERLKGVDSTLKIQPAELGDSAMYLCASSFRDRGMSYEQYFGPGTRLTVT.

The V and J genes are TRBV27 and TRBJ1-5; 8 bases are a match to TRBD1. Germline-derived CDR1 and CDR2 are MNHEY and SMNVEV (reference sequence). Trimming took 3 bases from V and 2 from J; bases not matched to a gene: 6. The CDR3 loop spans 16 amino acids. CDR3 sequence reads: CASSFATGVGNQPQHF. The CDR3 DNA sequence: TGTGCCAGCAGTTTCGCGACAGGGGTGGGCAATCAGCCCCAGCATTTT.

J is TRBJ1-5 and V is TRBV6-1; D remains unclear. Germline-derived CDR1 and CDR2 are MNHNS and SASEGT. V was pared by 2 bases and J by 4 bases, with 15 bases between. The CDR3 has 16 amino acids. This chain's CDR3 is CASSESRGELNQPQHF. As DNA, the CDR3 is TGTGCCAGCAGTGAAAGCCGGGGAGAGCTTAATCAGCCCCAGCATTTT.

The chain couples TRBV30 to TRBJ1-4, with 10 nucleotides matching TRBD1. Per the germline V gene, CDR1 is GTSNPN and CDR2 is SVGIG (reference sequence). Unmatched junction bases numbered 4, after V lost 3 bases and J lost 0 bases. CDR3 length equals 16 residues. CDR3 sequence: CAWRPGQGTTNEKLFF. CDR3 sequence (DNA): TGTGCCTGGAGGCCGGGACAGGGGACAACTAATGAAAAACTGTTTTTT.

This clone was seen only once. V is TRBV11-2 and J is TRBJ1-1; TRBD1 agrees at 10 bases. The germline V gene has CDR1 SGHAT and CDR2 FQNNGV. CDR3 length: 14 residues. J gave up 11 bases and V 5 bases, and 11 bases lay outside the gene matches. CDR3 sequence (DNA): TGTGCCAGCAGCCCTCCTGCGACAGGGGGCGGGGCTTTCTTT. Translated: CASSPPATGGGAFF.

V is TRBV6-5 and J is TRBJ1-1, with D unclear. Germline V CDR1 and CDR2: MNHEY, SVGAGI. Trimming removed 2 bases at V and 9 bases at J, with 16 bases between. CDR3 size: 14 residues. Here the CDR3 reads CASSYPGASPKAFF. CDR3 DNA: TGTGCCAGCAGTTACCCGGGTGCCTCCCCAAAAGCTTTCTTT.

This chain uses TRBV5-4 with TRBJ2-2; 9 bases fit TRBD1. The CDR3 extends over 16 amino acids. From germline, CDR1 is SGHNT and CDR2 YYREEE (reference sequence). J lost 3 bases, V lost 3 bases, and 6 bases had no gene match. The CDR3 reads CASSSDRGWDTGELFF. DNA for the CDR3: TGTGCCAGCAGCTCGGACAGGGGCTGGGACACCGGGGAGCTGTTTTTT.

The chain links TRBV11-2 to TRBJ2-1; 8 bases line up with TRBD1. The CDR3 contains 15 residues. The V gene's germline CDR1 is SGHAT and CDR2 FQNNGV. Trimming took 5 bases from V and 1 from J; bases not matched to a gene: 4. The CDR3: CASSLDRDSYNEQFF. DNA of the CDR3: TGTGCCAGCAGCCTGGACAGGGATTCCTACAATGAGCAGTTCTTC.

The CDR3 is CASSQVGFGTGLNGYTF. CDR3 sequence (DNA): TGCGCCAGCAGCCAAGTGGGGTTCGGGACAGGGTTGAATGGCTACACCTTC. This chain joins TRBV4-1 and TRBJ1-2; 9 bases map to TRBD1. This CDR3 has 17 residues. Germline lookup yields CDR1 MGHRA and CDR2 YSYEKL. The V gene end was trimmed by 1 base and the J gene end by 6 bases; junction bases not matched to a gene: 12.

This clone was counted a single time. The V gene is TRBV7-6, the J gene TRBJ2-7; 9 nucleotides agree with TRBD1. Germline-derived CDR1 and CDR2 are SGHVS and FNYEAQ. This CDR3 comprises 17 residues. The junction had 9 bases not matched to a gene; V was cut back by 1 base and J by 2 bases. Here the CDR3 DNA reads TGTGCCAGCAGCTTAGAGCTCCCTTGGACAGGGGCCTACGAGCAGTACTTC. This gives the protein CASSLELPWTGAYEQYF.

The CDR3 sequence: CASSQEGGVAEAFF. CDR3 coding DNA: TGTGCCAGCAGCCAAGAGGGGGGTGTCGCTGAAGCTTTCTTT. V usage is TRBV4-2 and J usage is TRBJ1-1; maybe TRBD1 (5 bases). In germline, CDR1 is LGHNA, CDR2 YNFKEQ. CDR3 size: 14 residues. V was trimmed by 0 bases and J by 6 bases, leaving 11 bases between them.

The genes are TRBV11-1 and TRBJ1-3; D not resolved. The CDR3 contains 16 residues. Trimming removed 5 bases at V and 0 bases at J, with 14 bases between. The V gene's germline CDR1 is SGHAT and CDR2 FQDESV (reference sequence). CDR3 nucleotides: TGTGCCAGCAGCCTCCTGTCGGGGAACTCTGGAAACACCATATATTTT. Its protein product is CASSLLSGNSGNTIYF.